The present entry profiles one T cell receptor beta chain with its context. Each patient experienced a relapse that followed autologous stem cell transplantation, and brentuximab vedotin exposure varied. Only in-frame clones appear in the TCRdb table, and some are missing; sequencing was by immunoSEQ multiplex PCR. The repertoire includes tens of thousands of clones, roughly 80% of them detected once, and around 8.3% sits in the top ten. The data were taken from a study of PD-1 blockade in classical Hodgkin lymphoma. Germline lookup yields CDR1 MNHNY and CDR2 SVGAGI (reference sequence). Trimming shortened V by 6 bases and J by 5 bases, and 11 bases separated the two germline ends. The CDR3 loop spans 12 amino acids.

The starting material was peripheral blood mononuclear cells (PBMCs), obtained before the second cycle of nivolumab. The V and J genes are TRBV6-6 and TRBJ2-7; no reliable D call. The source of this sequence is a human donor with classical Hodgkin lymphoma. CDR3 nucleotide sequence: TGTGCCAGCAGATCACGACCAGACGAGCAGTACTTC. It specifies CASRSRPDEQYF.